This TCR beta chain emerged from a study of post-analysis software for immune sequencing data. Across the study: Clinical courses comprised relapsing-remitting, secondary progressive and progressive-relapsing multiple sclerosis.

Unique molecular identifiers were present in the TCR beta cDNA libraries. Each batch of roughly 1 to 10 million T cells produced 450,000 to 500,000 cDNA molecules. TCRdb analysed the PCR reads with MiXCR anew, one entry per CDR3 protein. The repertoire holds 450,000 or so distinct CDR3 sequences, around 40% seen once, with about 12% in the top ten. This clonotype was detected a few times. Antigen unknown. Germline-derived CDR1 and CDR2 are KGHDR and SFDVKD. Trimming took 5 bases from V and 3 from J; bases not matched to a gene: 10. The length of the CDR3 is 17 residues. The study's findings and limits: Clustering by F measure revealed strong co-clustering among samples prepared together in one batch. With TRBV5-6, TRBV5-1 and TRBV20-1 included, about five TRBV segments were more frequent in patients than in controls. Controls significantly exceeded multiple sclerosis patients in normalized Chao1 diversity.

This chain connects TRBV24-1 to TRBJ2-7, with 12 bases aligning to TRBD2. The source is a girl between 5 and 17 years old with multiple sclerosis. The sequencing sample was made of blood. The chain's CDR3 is CATSGPSGTSGLYEQYF. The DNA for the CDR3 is TGTGCCACCAGTGGCCCGTCCGGGACTAGCGGGCTCTACGAGCAGTACTTC.